Sequencing of this TCR beta chain was carried out in a study of blood T cell repertoires in COVID-19. The protocol was immunoSEQ multiplex PCR, while the TCRdb copy is restricted to in-frame clones and leaves out a portion. The sample has 20,000 or so clones; around 82% are singletons. The sequencing input was peripheral blood. The receptor was isolated from a man aged 35 to 55 with active or convalescent COVID-19.

Here the CDR3 reads CASRNQGKSNQPQHF. CDR3 bases: TGTGCCAGCAGGAACCAGGGGAAGAGCAATCAGCCCCAGCATTTT. V and J are TRBV6-6 and TRBJ1-5; possibly TRBD1 for D (6 bases). The CDR3 runs to 15 residues. The V and J ends lost 6 bases and 1 base respectively, with 13 bases between them. Germline values: CDR1 MNHNY, CDR2 SVGAGI (reference sequence).